This T cell receptor beta chain is drawn from a study of CD8+CD57+ T cells in acquired aplastic anemia. Study context: Sorted CD4+ and CD8+ cells gave an average of approximately 3 ug of DNA. Study results and limitations: Patients were compared with controls for CD8+ Simpson's diversity, and no significant difference emerged.

Both TCR beta VDJ combination and CDR3 sequence profiling were carried out. Genomic DNA was the template for this profiling. A single record per CDR3 protein comes from TCRdb applying MiXCR to the reads. The sample includes roughly 250,000 distinct CDR3 sequences, approximately 79% of them seen just once. Individuals selected for sequencing had exhibited CD8+CD57+ cell expansion on flow cytometry. The patients, all of them, had severe acquired aplastic anemia. Between the trimmed V and J ends, which lost 8 bases and 10 bases, there was a span of 19 bases. Germline CDR1 and CDR2: SGHNT and YYREEE (reference sequence). The CDR3 spans 13 residues. On this clonotype: The antigen remains undetermined.

The receptor's source is a human donor with aplastic anemia. The rearrangement joins TRBV5-4 to TRBJ2-1, with D unresolved. Material for sequencing was sorted CD4+, CD8+, or CD8+CD57+ T cells (not recorded which) from PBMCs. The CDR3 DNA is TGTGCCAGTAGTATTACTATGGGTCAGGAGCAGTTCTTC. As protein: CASSITMGQEQFF.